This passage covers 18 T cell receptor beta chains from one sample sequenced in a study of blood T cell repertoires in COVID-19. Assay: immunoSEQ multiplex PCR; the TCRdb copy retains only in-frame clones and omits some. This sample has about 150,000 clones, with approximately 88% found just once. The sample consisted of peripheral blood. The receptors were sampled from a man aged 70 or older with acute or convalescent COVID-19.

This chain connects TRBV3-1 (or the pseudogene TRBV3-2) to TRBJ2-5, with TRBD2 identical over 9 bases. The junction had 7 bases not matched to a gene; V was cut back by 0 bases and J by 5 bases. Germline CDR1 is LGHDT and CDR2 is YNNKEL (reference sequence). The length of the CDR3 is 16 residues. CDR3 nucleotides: TGTGCCAGCAGCCAAGATCTTGCGGGGGGGCGGGAGACCCAGTACTTC. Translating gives CASSQDLAGGRETQYF.

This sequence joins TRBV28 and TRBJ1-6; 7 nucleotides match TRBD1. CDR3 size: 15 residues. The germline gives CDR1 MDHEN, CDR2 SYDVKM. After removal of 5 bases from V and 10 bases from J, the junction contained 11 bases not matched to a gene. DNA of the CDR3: TGTGCCAGCAGTAACCCGACAGGGATCGGGTCACCCCTCCACTTT. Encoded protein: CASSNPTGIGSPLHF.

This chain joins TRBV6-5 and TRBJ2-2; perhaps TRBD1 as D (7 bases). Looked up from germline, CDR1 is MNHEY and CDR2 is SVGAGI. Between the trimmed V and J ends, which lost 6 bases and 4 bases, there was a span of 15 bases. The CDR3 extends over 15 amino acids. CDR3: CASSLGQEGTGELFF. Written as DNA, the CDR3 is TGTGCCAGCAGCCTTGGACAGGAGGGCACCGGGGAGCTGTTTTTT.

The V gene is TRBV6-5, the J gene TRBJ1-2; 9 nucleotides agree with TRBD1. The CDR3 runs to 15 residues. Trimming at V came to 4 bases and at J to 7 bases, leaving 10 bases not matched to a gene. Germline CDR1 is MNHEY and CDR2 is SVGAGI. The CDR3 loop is CASSSGGQGMGGYTF. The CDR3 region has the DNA TGTGCCAGCAGTTCAGGGGGACAGGGAATGGGTGGCTACACCTTC.

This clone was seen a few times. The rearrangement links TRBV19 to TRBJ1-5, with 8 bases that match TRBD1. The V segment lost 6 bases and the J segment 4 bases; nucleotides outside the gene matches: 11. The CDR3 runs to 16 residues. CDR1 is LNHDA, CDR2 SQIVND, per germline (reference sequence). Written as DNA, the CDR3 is TGTGCCAGTAGAGGAAGCGGACAGGGTGGGAATCAGCCCCAGCATTTT. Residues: CASRGSGQGGNQPQHF.

The CDR3 nucleotides read TGTGCCAGCAGCTTAGGACAGGACAATTCACCCCTCCACTTT. Its protein is CASSLGQDNSPLHF. The V call is TRBV7-9, the J call TRBJ1-6; possibly TRBD1 for D (6 bases). This CDR3 spans 14 amino acids. V lost 1 base, J lost 7 bases, and 8 bases lay in between. Germline V CDR1 and CDR2: SEHNR, FQNEAQ (reference sequence).

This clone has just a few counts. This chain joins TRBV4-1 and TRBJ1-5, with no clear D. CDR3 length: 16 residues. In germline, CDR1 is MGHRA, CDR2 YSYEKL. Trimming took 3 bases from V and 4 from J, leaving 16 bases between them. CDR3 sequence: CASSQKADTGNQPQHF. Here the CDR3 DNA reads TGCGCCAGCAGCCAGAAAGCAGACACCGGTAATCAGCCCCAGCATTTT.

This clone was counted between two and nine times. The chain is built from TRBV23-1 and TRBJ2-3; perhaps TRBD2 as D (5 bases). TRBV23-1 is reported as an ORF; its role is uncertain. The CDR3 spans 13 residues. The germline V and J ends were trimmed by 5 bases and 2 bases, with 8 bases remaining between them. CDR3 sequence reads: CASSSGHTDTQYF. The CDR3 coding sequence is TGCGCCAGCAGTAGCGGCCACACAGATACGCAGTATTTT.

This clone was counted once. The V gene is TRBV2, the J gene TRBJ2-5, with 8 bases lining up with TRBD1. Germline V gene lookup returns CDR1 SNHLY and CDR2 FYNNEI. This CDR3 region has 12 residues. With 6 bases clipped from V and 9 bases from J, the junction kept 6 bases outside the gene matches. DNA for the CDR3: TGTGCCAGCAGGACAGGGGTCACCCCCCAGTACTTC. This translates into CASRTGVTPQYF. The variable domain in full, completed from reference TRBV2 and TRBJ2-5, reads EPEVTQTPSHQVTQMGQEVILRCVPISNHLYFYWYRQILGQKVEFLVSFYNNEISEKSEIFDDQFSVERPDGSNFTLKIRSTKLEDSAMYFCASRTGVTPQYFGPGTRLLVL.

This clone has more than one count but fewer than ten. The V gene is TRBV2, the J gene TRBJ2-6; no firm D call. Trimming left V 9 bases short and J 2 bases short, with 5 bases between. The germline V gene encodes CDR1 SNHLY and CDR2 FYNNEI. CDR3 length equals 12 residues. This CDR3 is CARTAGANVLTF. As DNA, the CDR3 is TGTGCCAGGACTGCTGGGGCCAACGTCCTGACTTTC.

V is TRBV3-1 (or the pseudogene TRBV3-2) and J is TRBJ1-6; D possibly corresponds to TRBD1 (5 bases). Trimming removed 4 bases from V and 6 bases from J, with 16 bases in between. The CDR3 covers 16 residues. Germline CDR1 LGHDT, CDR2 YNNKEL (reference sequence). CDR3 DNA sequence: TGTGCCAGCAGCCCCACCGCGGGGGATGCTAATTCACCCCTCCACTTT. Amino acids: CASSPTAGDANSPLHF.

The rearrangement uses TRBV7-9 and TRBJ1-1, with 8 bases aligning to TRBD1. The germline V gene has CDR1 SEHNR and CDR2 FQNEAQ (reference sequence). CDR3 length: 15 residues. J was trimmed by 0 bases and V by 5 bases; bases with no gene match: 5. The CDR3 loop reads CASSLRQGMNTEAFF. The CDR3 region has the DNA TGTGCCAGCAGCCTCCGACAGGGGATGAACACTGAAGCTTTCTTT.

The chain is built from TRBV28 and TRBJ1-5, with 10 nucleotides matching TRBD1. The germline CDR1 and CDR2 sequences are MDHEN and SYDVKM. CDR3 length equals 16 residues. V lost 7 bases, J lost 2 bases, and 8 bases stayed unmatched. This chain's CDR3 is CASTRSGTGGNQPQHF. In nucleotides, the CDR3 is TGTGCCAGCACTCGGAGCGGGACAGGGGGCAATCAGCCCCAGCATTTT.

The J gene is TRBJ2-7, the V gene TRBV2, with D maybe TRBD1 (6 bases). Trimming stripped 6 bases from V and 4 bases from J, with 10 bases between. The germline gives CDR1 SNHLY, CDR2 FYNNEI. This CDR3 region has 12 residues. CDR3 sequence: CASRNDRYEQYF. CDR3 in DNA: TGTGCCAGCAGAAACGACAGGTACGAGCAGTACTTC.

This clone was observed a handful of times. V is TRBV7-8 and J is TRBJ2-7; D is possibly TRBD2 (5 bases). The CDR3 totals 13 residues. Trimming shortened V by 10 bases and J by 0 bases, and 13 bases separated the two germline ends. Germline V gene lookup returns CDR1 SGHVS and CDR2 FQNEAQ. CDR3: CATAIGSSYEQYF. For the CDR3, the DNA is TGTGCCACTGCGATAGGGAGCTCCTACGAGCAGTACTTC.

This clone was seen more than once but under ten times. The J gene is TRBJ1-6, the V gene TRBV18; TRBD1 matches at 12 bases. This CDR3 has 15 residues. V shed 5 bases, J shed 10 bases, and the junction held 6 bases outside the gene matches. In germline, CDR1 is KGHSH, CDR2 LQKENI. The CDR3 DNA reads TGTGCCAGCTCATCAGGGACAGGGGGCTTATCACCCCTCCACTTT. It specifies CASSSGTGGLSPLHF.

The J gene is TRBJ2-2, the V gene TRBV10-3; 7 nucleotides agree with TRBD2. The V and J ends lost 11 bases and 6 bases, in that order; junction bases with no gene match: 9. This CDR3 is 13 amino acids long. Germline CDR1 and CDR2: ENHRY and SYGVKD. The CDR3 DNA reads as TGTGCCCTGAGCGGGGAAGGGGCCGGGGAGCTGTTTTTT. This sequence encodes CALSGEGAGELFF.

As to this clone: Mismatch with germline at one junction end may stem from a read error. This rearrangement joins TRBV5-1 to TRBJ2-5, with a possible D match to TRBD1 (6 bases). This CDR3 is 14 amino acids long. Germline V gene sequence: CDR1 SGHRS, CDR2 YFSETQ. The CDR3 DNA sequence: TGCGCCAGCACTAAGGGGGAGTTTCAAGGGACCCAGTACTTC. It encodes CASTKGEFQGTQYF.